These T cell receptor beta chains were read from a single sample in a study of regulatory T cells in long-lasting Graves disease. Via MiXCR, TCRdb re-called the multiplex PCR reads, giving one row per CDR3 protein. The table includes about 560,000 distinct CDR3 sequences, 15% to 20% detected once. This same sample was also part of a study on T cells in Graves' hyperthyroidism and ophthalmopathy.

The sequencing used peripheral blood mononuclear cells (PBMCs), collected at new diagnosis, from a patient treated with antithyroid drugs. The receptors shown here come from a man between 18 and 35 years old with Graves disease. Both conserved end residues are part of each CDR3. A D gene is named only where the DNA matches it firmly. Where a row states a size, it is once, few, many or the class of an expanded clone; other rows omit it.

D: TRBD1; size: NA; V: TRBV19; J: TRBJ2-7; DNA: TGTGCCAGTAGTCCCGTCGGGACAGGGTACTACGAGCAGTACTTC; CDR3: CASSPVGTGYYEQYF
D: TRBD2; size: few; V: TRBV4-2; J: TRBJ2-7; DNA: TGTGCCAGCAGCCAAGTCGCTGGGGCGGGAGGACCCTACGAGCAGTACTTC; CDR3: CASSQVAGAGGPYEQYF
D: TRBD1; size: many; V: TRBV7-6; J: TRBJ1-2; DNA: TGTGCCAGCAGCAGTGGACAGGGCCGAGGCTATGGCTACACCTTC; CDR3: CASSSGQGRGYGYTF
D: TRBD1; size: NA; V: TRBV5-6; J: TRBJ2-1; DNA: TGTGCCAGCAGACCGACAGGGGCTTACAATGAGCAGTTCTTC; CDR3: CASRPTGAYNEQFF
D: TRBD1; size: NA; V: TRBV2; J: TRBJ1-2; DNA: TGTGCCAGCACCCCAACCAGTGGGACAGGAGCTAATGGCTACACCTTC; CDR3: CASTPTSGTGANGYTF
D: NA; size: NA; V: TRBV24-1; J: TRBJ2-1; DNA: TGTGCCACCAGTGATTTTACAGGACTGAGGCAGTTCTTC; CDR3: CATSDFTGLRQFF
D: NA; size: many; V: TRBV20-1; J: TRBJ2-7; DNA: TGCAGTGCTAGAGATCGGATAGTAGGTGGCTACGAGCAGTACTTC; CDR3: CSARDRIVGGYEQYF
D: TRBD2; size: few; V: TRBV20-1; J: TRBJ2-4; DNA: TGCAGTGCTCCGACTAGCGGGAGGAGAAACATTCAGTACTTC; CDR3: CSAPTSGRRNIQYF
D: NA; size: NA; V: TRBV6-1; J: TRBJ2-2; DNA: TGTGCCAGCAGTGCGTCGGGTTCGAACACCGGGGAGCTGTTTTTT; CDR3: CASSASGSNTGELFF
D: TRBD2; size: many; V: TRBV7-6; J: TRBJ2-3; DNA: TGTGCCAGCAGCTTAGCGGGAGGGCCGCCAGATACGCAGTATTTT; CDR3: CASSLAGGPPDTQYF
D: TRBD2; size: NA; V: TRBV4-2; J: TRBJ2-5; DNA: TGTGCCAGCAGCCAAGATTTAGCGGGAGTGGAGACCCAGTACTTC; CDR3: CASSQDLAGVETQYF
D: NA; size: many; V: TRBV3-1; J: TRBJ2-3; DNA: TGTGCCAGCAGTCCCCTGCGGATTATAAGTCGCACAGATACGCAGTATTTT; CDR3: CASSPLRIISRTDTQYF
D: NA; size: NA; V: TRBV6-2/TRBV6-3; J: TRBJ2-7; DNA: TGTGCCAGCACTTACCGGGGGCTCTACGAGCAGTACTTC; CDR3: CASTYRGLYEQYF
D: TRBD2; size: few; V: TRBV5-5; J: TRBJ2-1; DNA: TGTGCCAGCAACCCCGGGACTAGCGCTTTGAATGAGCAGTTCTTC; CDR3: CASNPGTSALNEQFF
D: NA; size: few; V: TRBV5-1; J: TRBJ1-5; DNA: TGCGCCAGCGAACAGGGCACAGGCAATCAGCCCCAGCATTTT; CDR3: CASEQGTGNQPQHF
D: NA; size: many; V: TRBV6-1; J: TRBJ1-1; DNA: TGTGCCCTCCAGGGTGGGGGGCCAAACGGGTGGGCTTTCTTT; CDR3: CALQGGGPNGWAFF
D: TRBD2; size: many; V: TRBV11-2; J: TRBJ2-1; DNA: TGTGCCAGCAGCCAGGCGGCTAGCGGTAACTCCTACAATGAGCAGTTCTTC; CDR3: CASSQAASGNSYNEQFF
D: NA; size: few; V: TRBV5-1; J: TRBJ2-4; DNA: TGCGCCAGCACCCGGGGAGGGGGCTGGAGAAACATTCAGTACTTC; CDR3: CASTRGGGWRNIQYF
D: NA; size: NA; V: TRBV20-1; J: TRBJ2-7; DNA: TGCAGTGCTGCTCGGACACCCGATTCGTCTCCCTACGAGCAGTACTTC; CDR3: CSAARTPDSSPYEQYF
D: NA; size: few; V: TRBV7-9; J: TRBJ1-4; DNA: TGTGCCAGCAGACCTCCGGGCGACGAGCTGTTTTTT; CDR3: CASRPPGDELFF
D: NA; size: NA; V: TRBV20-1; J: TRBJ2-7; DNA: TGCAGTGCTAGAGATCGAATTGTACTCAGGGTGGAGCACCACGAGCAGTACTTC; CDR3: CSARDRIVLRVEHHEQYF
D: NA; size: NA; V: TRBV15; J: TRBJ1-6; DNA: TGTGCCACCAGCAGAGACCCGAATTCACCCCTCCACTTT; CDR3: CATSRDPNSPLHF
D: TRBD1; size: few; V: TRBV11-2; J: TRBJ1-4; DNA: TGTGCCAGCAGCGGGAGACAGGGGGTCGGGGAAAAACTGTTTTTT; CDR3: CASSGRQGVGEKLFF
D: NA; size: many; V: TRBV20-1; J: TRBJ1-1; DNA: TGCAGTGCTAGAGATCAGGGACCCGCGAACACTGAAGCTTTCTTT; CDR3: CSARDQGPANTEAFF
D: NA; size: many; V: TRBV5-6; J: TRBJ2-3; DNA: TGTGCCAGCAGCAAAAGGGCCGATACGCAGTATTTT; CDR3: CASSKRADTQYF
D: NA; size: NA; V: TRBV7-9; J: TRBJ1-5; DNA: TGTGCCAGCAGCTTAGTGAATCAGCCCCAGCATTTT; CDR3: CASSLVNQPQHF
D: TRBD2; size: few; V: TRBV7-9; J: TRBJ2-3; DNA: TGTGCCAGCAGCTTTCCCGGGACTAGCGGGAGGGTGGATACGCAGTATTTT; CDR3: CASSFPGTSGRVDTQYF
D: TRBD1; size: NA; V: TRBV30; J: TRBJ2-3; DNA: TGTGCCTGGATGACAGGGGCGGGCACAGATACGCAGTATTTT; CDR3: CAWMTGAGTDTQYF
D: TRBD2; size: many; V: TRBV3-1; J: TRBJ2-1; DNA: TGTGCCAGCAGCCGGCCAGCGGGAGAGGGTGAGCAGTTCTTC; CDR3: CASSRPAGEGEQFF
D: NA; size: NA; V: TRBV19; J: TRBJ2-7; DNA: TGTGCCAGTAGTATCGGGAGCCTGGGGGTCTACGAGCAGTACTTC; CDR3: CASSIGSLGVYEQYF
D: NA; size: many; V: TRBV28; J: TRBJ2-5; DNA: TGTGCCAGCAGTTCGGCGGCAGAAGAGACCCAGTACTTC; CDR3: CASSSAAEETQYF
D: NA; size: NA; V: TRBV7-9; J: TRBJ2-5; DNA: TGTGCCAGCAGCTTAGCCTTGGGCGGGGAGACCCAGTACTTC; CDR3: CASSLALGGETQYF
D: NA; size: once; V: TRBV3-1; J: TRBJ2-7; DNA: TGTGCCAGCAGCCAAGATTCAACCTACGAGCAGTACTTC; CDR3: CASSQDSTYEQYF
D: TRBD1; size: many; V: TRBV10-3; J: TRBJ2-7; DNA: TGTGCCATCAGTCACGGTTCAAGGACAGGTGGGCAGTACTTC; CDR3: CAISHGSRTGGQYF
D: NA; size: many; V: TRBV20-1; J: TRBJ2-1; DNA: TGCAGTGCTAGGACGGGTAGCGGATCCTACAATGAGCAGTTCTTC; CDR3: CSARTGSGSYNEQFF
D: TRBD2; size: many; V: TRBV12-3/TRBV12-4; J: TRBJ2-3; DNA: TGTGCCAGCAGTTTAGAACTAGCGGGAGAGGATACGCAGTATTTT; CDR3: CASSLELAGEDTQYF
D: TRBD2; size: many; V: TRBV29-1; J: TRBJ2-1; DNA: TGCAGCGTTATACATCAGGGACTAGCTTTCAATGAGCAGTTCTTC; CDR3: CSVIHQGLAFNEQFF
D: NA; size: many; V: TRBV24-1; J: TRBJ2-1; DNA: TGTGCCACCAGTGAGGGGGGCAGGGGTCGGTACAATGAGCAGTTCTTC; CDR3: CATSEGGRGRYNEQFF
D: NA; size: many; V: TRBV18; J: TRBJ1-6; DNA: TGTGCCAGCTCACCTCTCAACAGCGGTTCACCCCTCCACTTT; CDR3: CASSPLNSGSPLHF
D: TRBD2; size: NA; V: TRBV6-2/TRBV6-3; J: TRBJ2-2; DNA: TGTGCCAGCAGCCATAGTTCTAGCGGGAGGAACACCGGGGAGCTGTTTTTT; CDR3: CASSHSSSGRNTGELFF
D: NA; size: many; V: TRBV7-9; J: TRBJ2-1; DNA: TGTGCCAGCACGCGGGTAGGACAATACAATGAGCAGTTCTTC; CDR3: CASTRVGQYNEQFF
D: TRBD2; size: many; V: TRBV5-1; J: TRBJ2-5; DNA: TGCGCCAGCGGATTAACGACTAGCGGCGGGGGGGCCCAGTACTTC; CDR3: CASGLTTSGGGAQYF
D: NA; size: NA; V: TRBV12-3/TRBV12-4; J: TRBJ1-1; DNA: TGTGCCAGCAGTTTAGGGGTTGTCACTGAAGCTTTCTTT; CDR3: CASSLGVVTEAFF
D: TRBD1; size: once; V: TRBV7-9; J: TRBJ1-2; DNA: TGTGCCAGCACCTCACAGGGGGGCTACACCTTC; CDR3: CASTSQGGYTF
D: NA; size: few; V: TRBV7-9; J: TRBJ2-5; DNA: TGTGCCAGCAGCAAACACGCCGGGACACTACAAGAGACCCAGTACTTC; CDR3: CASSKHAGTLQETQYF
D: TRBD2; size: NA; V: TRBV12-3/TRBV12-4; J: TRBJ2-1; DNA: TGTGCCAGCAGACCCGGGACTAGCGGAGACACCGGGGAGCAGTTCTTC; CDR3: CASRPGTSGDTGEQFF
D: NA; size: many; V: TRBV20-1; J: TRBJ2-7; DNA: TGCAGTGCTAGAGAACATAACAGCTACGAGCAGTACTTC; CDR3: CSAREHNSYEQYF
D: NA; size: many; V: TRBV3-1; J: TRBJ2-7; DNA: TGTGCCAGCAGCCAAGATCTGCGAGGAGAGCAGTACTTC; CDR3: CASSQDLRGEQYF
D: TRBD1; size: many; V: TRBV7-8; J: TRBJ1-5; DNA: TGTGCCAGCACCTTGGACAGGGGGTGGGAGCCCCAGCATTTT; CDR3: CASTLDRGWEPQHF
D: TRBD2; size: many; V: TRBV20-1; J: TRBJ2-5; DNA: TGCAGTGCTAGAGGGGGGACTAGCGGACAAGAGACCCAGTACTTC; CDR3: CSARGGTSGQETQYF
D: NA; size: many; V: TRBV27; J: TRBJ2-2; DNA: TGTGCCAGCAGCCGTGAGAGCGGAGGAAACACCGGGGAGCTGTTTTTT; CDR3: CASSRESGGNTGELFF
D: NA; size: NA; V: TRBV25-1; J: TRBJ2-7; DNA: TGTGCCAGCAGTGATTCGCGGATTAGGGACGAGCAGTACTTC; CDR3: CASSDSRIRDEQYF
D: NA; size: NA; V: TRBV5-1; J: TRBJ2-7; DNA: TGCGCCAGCAGCTCAATACCCCGACAGTCTGCTAGGGCCGAGCAGTACTTC; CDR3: CASSSIPRQSARAEQYF
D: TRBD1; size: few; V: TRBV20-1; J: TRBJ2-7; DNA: TGCAGTGCTAGAGACGGGACAGAGAACACCTACGAGCAGTACTTC; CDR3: CSARDGTENTYEQYF
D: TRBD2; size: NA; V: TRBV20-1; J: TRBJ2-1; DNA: TGCAGTGCTAGTGGGGGACTAGCGGGATCTGTTGAGCAGTTCTTC; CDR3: CSASGGLAGSVEQFF
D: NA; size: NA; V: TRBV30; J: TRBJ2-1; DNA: TGTGCCTGGGGGGGATATACGGGAGAAGGCTACAATGAGCAGTTCTTC; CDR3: CAWGGYTGEGYNEQFF
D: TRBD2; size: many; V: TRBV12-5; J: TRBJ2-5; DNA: TGTGCTAGTGGTCACGGACTAGCGGGAGGTCAAGAGACCCAGTACTTC; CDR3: CASGHGLAGGQETQYF
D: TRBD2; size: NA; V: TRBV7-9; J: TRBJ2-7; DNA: TGTGCCAGCAGCTTAGAATCGGCTAGCGGGAGGTCGTATACCTACGAGCAGTACTTC; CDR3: CASSLESASGRSYTYEQYF
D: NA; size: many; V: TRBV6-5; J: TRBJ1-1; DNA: TGTGCCAGCAGTTACGAGAAAGACACTGAAGCTTTCTTT; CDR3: CASSYEKDTEAFF
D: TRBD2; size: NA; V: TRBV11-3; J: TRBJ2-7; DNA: TGTGCCAGCAGCCGCGTACTAGCGGGAGGGCCGCGGAGGTACGAGCAGTACTTC; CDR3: CASSRVLAGGPRRYEQYF